This T cell receptor beta chain emerged from a study of cytomegalovirus exposure and HLA in healthy donors. The overall study: Genotyping showed roughly 86% of some 400 donors falling in the Caucasian-associated ancestry cluster.

This CDR3 comprises 14 residues. CDR1 and CDR2 from the germline V gene are MNHNY and SVGAGI (reference sequence). Trimming shortened V by 4 bases and J by 0 bases, and 6 bases separated the two germline ends. General study findings and limits: Many donors shared some public TCRs, even though most TCR sequences were rare.

The PCR was carried out with 60 Vbeta primers and 13 Jbeta primers. Data came from immunoSEQ multiplex PCR; TCRdb stores just in-frame clones and leaves some out. The top ten hold 1.5% to 2% of the sample, which has some 130,000 clones, approximately 70% seen once. Remarks on this clone: Antigen: not known.

This TCR came from a human donor in good health. V and J are TRBV6-6 and TRBJ2-2; D uncertain. Sequencing was performed on PBMCs. The CDR3 loop is CASSSDSNTGELFF. The CDR3 bases are TGTGCCAGCAGTTCTGACTCGAACACCGGGGAGCTGTTTTTT.